The 32 T cell receptor beta chains below come from one sample, sequenced in a study of spatial heterogeneity in lung cancer. TCRdb reprocessed the 5' RACE reads via MiXCR and lists one record per CDR3 protein. In the table there are around 45,000 distinct CDR3 sequences, approximately 15% of which are singletons. Time point defined: sample taken at primary tumor resection. Extraction of whole RNA from tumor, nontumor lung or frozen PBMC preceded unsorted sequencing. The sequencing here drew on PBMCs, taken at surgery. The source of these receptors is a male donor with early-stage non-small cell lung cancer.

The J gene is TRBJ2-3, the V gene TRBV4-3; tentatively, D is TRBD1 or TRBD2 (5 bases each). V was clipped by 0 bases and J by 3 bases, with 16 bases between them. The germline gives CDR1 LGHNA, CDR2 YSLEER. The CDR3 spans 17 residues. CDR3 nucleotides: TGCGCCAGCAGCCAAGATTTCCGAGGGGCGTGGACAGATACGCAGTATTTT. It codes for CASSQDFRGAWTDTQYF.

The sample holds a few counts of this clonotype. This chain links TRBV15 with TRBJ2-5; the D is unclear. There are 15 residues in the CDR3. Germline CDR1 and CDR2: LNHNV and YYDKDF (reference sequence). V was cut by 3 bases and J by 5 bases, with 16 bases left in between. CDR3 DNA sequence: TGTGCCACCAGCAGCCCTCGACGTGACGACGAGACCCAGTACTTC. Protein product: CATSSPRRDDETQYF.

At least ten counts were recorded for this clonotype. This chain uses TRBV4-1 with TRBJ1-4; 7 bases are a match to TRBD1. With V trimmed by 0 bases and J by 10 bases, 8 bases remained unmatched. The CDR3 is 15 amino acids. Germline V gene data show CDR1 as MGHRA and CDR2 as YSYEKL. This CDR3 is CASSQESRGVGKLFF. The CDR3, as DNA: TGCGCCAGCAGCCAAGAATCCAGGGGGGTGGGAAAACTGTTTTTT.

This clonotype was detected only a few times. The CDR3 loop is CASSPLDRPNYGYTF. The CDR3 region has the DNA TGTGCCAGCTCACCACTGGACAGACCTAACTATGGCTACACCTTC. V is TRBV18 and J is TRBJ1-2; TRBD1 might be the D (6 bases). Germline values: CDR1 KGHSH, CDR2 LQKENI. The CDR3 contains 15 residues. The V end lost 1 base, the J end lost 0 bases, and 9 bases lay between the germline ends.

This rearrangement joins TRBV25-1 to TRBJ2-3; D not certain. V dropped 1 base and J dropped 3 bases, with 14 bases sitting between them. Germline assignment: CDR1 MGHDK and CDR2 SYGVNS. This CDR3 has 16 residues. The CDR3 here is CASSESRTAVTDTQYF. The DNA of the CDR3 is TGTGCCAGCAGTGAATCAAGGACCGCAGTTACAGATACGCAGTATTTT.

Ten or more counts support this clonotype. CDR3 in amino acids: CASSRETGGHEQYF. DNA of the CDR3: TGTGCCAGCAGCCGCGAAACCGGGGGACACGAGCAGTACTTC. This chain uses TRBV3-1 with TRBJ2-7; the D gene is possibly TRBD2 (6 bases). Germline-derived CDR1 and CDR2 are LGHDT and YNNKEL (reference sequence). Trimming removed 4 bases at V and 5 bases at J, with 15 bases between. The CDR3 extends over 14 amino acids.

This clonotype came up a few times. The junction differs from germline at one of its ends, possibly a read error. CDR3 protein: CASSLPGGF. For the CDR3, the DNA is TGTGCCAGCAGCCTCCCAGGTGGATTT. This chain uses TRBV7-2 with TRBJ2-3; D is unresolved. Per the germline V gene, CDR1 is SGHTA and CDR2 is FQGNSA. The CDR3 sequence is 9 residues long. The full variable domain, in which reference TRBV7-2 and TRBJ2-3 provide the parts outside the CDR3, is GAGVSQSPSNKVTEKGKDVELRCDPISGHTALYWYRQSLGQGLEFLIYFQGNSAPDKSGLPSDRFSAERTGGSVSTLTIQRTQQEDSAVYLCASSLPGGFGPGTRLTVL.

This clonotype was counted a few times. The chain couples TRBV20-1 to TRBJ1-2; D may be TRBD1 (6 bases). This CDR3 has 13 amino acids. V lost 6 bases, J lost 5 bases, and 16 bases lay in between. Germline V gene sequence: CDR1 DFQATT, CDR2 SNEGSKA (reference sequence). The chain's CDR3 is CSARTAAGYGYTF. The CDR3 coding sequence is TGCAGTGCCCGGACAGCCGCGGGGTATGGCTACACCTTC.

This clonotype was seen more than once but under ten times. This rearrangement joins TRBV2 to TRBJ2-7; no reliable D call. V lost 5 bases and J lost 3, with 17 bases in between. Germline V gene data show CDR1 as SNHLY and CDR2 as FYNNEI. This CDR3 is built from 15 residues. DNA for the CDR3: TGTGCCAGCAGTCCTCCGAACCTTGTGTACTACGAGCAGTACTTC. Translating gives CASSPPNLVYYEQYF.

The J gene is TRBJ1-5, the V gene TRBV4-2; D perhaps matches TRBD1 (5 bases). With 2 bases removed from V and 5 bases from J, the gap between germline ends came to 13 bases. Germline CDR1 reads LGHNA; CDR2 reads YNFKEQ. This CDR3 is built from 15 residues. For the CDR3, the DNA is TGTGCCAGCAGCCAACTCGACAGTCTGTATCAGCCCCAGCATTTT. Protein sequence: CASSQLDSLYQPQHF.

A few counts support this clonotype. V and J are TRBV29-1 and TRBJ2-5; TRBD2 aligns across 10 bases. The CDR3 covers 14 residues. From germline, CDR1 is SQVTM and CDR2 ANQGSEA. V trimming: 8 bases; J trimming: 3 bases; junction bases outside the gene matches: 9. This CDR3 reads CSLSPLAGEETQYF. In DNA form, the CDR3 reads TGCAGCCTTTCTCCGCTAGCGGGGGAAGAGACCCAGTACTTC.

V usage is TRBV12-3 or TRBV12-4 and J usage is TRBJ1-1, with D uncertain. V lost 7 bases to trimming and J lost 0 bases, with 12 bases between them. The CDR3 has 14 residues. For the CDR3, the DNA is TGTGCCAGCACCTACCGGGAAGTGAACACTGAAGCTTTCTTT. Translated, it gives CASTYREVNTEAFF.

This clonotype turned up a few times. The V call is TRBV20-1, the J call TRBJ1-5; 8 bases fit TRBD1. Trimming took 5 bases from V and 5 from J; bases not matched to a gene: 8. The CDR3 consists of 14 residues. Germline V gives CDR1 DFQATT, CDR2 SNEGSKA (reference sequence). The CDR3 region is CSAQDRDRYQPQHF. CDR3 coding DNA: TGCAGTGCTCAGGACCGGGACAGGTATCAGCCCCAGCATTTT.

Only a few counts were recorded for this clonotype. In nucleotides, the CDR3 is TGTGCCAGCTCACCAAGGGACAGAAGCTCCTACAATGAGCAGTTCTTC. It is translated as CASSPRDRSSYNEQFF. The chain uses TRBV18 and TRBJ2-1; 7 bases are a match to TRBD1. V trimming: 2 bases; J trimming: 0 bases; junction bases outside the gene matches: 4. This CDR3 has 16 amino acids. Germline V gene data show CDR1 as KGHSH and CDR2 as LQKENI.

This sequence joins TRBV2 and TRBJ2-3; D remains ambiguous. Germline V gene lookup returns CDR1 SNHLY and CDR2 FYNNEI. V gave up 7 bases and J gave up 1 base, with 12 bases separating them. CDR3 length: 14 amino acids. The CDR3 loop reads CASTQAPGTDTQYF. The CDR3 DNA follows: TGTGCCAGCACTCAGGCCCCTGGCACAGATACGCAGTATTTT.

The V gene is TRBV3-1, the J gene TRBJ1-6; no firm D call. Between the trimmed V and J ends, which lost 5 bases and 6 bases, there was a span of 11 bases. Germline assignment: CDR1 LGHDT and CDR2 YNNKEL (reference sequence). This CDR3 region has 14 residues. The CDR3 DNA is TGTGCCAGCAGCAATGGACGGATTAATTCACCCCTCCACTTT. This codes for CASSNGRINSPLHF.

This clonotype was seen only once. The chain combines TRBV3-1 with TRBJ2-2; D is undetermined. The CDR3 has 12 amino acids. CDR1 and CDR2 (germline): LGHDT, YNNKEL (reference sequence). Trimming stripped 3 bases from V and 5 bases from J, with 4 bases between. The CDR3 DNA reads as TGTGCCAGCAGCCAGGGGACCGGGGAGCTGTTTTTT. Protein sequence: CASSQGTGELFF. Full variable domain (rest looked up from reference TRBV3-1 and TRBJ2-2): DTAVSQTPKYLVTQMGNDKSIKCEQNLGHDTMYWYKQDSKKFLKIMFSYNNKELIINETVPNRFSPKSPDKAHLNLHINSLELGDSAVYFCASSQGTGELFFGEGSRLTVL.

The chain recombines TRBV4-3 with TRBJ2-2; D is undetermined. Germline values: CDR1 LGHNA, CDR2 YSLEER. The ends were cut back, 3 bases at V and 2 bases at J, with 13 bases in the middle. This CDR3 is 16 amino acids long. CDR3 sequence (DNA): TGCGCCAGCAGCCAGGGATTCGCCAGAAACACCGGGGAGCTGTTTTTT. Translated: CASSQGFARNTGELFF.

This clonotype has more than one count but fewer than ten. V is TRBV29-1 and J is TRBJ1-2; D remains unclear. Looked up from germline, CDR1 is SQVTM and CDR2 is ANQGSEA. This CDR3 contains 12 residues. Trimming removed 2 bases from V and 2 bases from J, with 6 bases in between. Here the CDR3 DNA reads TGCAGCGTTGAAACGCTAAACTATGGCTACACCTTC. Protein sequence: CSVETLNYGYTF.

This clonotype was detected only a few times. The chain links TRBV6-6 to TRBJ1-4, with 9 bases that match TRBD1. V trimming: 4 bases; J trimming: 4 bases; junction bases outside the gene matches: 4. Germline CDR1 MNHNY, CDR2 SVGAGI (reference sequence). This CDR3 has 15 residues. The CDR3 is CASSSGQGFNEKLFF. The CDR3 DNA reads TGTGCCAGCAGTTCCGGACAGGGGTTTAATGAAAAACTGTTTTTT.

The chain employs TRBV6-1 and TRBJ1-2, with a tentative D call TRBD1 (5 bases). The germline V gene has CDR1 MNHNS and CDR2 SASEGT. The CDR3 is made up of 15 amino acids. V shed 2 bases and J shed 4 bases, with 14 bases lying between them. The CDR3 loop reads CASSEKAGSLYGYTF. The CDR3 region has the DNA TGTGCCAGCAGTGAAAAGGCAGGGAGCCTCTATGGCTACACCTTC.

This clonotype occurred a few times. The chain is built from TRBV6-6 and TRBJ1-5; possibly TRBD1 for D (5 bases). Germline loops: CDR1 MNHNY, CDR2 SVGAGI (reference sequence). The CDR3 runs to 13 residues. Trimming pared 6 bases from V and 3 bases from J, leaving 9 bases between. The CDR3 nucleotides are TGTGCCAGCAGGGGACGGATCAATCAGCCCCAGCATTTT. It yields the protein CASRGRINQPQHF.

This clonotype occurred many times. V is TRBV27 and J is TRBJ2-1; 7 nucleotides agree with TRBD1. The CDR3 covers 15 residues. Germline CDR1 reads MNHEY; CDR2 reads SMNVEV (reference sequence). J gave up 3 bases and V 6 bases, and 8 bases lay outside the gene matches. The chain's CDR3 is CASRQGSPGYNEQFF. CDR3 sequence (DNA): TGTGCCAGCAGACAGGGGTCCCCCGGCTACAATGAGCAGTTCTTC.

This clonotype was seen many times. V and J are TRBV29-1 and TRBJ2-3; maybe TRBD2 (6 bases). The ends were cut back, 4 bases at V and 0 bases at J, with 11 bases in the middle. The length of the CDR3 is 14 residues. Germline-derived CDR1 and CDR2 are SQVTM and ANQGSEA. In nucleotides, the CDR3 is TGCAGCGTTGCCATAGCGGCTAGCACAGATACGCAGTATTTT. Its translation is CSVAIAASTDTQYF.

In regard to this clonotype: The junction departs from the called germline gene at one end, perhaps through a read error. This chain connects TRBV7-7 to TRBJ2-5; 10 bases line up with TRBD2. The CDR3 sequence is 16 residues long. CDR1 and CDR2 (germline): SSHAT, FNYEAQ (reference sequence). In nucleotides, the CDR3 is TGTGCTAGCAGCCCACACCGGGCTAGCGGGAGTGAGACCCAGTACTTC. This translates into CASSPHRASGSETQYF.

In this sample, this clonotype turned up a few times. V usage is TRBV2 and J usage is TRBJ2-3; 8 bases match TRBD2. This CDR3 is 13 amino acids long. Germline CDR1 is SNHLY and CDR2 is FYNNEI. Trimming took 7 bases from V and 7 from J; bases not matched to a gene: 7. DNA for the CDR3: TGTGCCAGCAACGGGAGGGCCGCCAATACGCAGTATTTT. Residues: CASNGRAANTQYF.

This clonotype was recorded at least ten times. This sequence joins TRBV7-9 and TRBJ2-3; 8 bases match TRBD2. The germline V gene has CDR1 SEHNR and CDR2 FQNEAQ (reference sequence). The CDR3 consists of 15 residues. Trimming took 5 bases from V and 2 from J; bases not matched to a gene: 6. As DNA, the CDR3 is TGTGCCAGCAGCAATCTAGCGGGTAACACAGATACGCAGTATTTT. Protein product: CASSNLAGNTDTQYF.

V and J are TRBV6-6 and TRBJ1-1; the D is unclear. Germline CDR1 MNHNY, CDR2 SVGAGI (reference sequence). The CDR3 is 14 residues long. Deletions cut 7 bases from V and 5 bases from J, with 17 bases between. This chain's CDR3 is CASTTDGLGTEAFF. The CDR3, as DNA: TGTGCCAGCACCACGGACGGACTGGGGACTGAAGCTTTCTTT.

This clonotype was observed a few times. The chain employs TRBV2 and TRBJ2-3; TRBD2 matches at 11 bases. The junction had 6 bases not matched to a gene; V was cut back by 9 bases and J by 1 base. This CDR3 has 15 residues. CDR1 and CDR2 (germline): SNHLY, FYNNEI. This CDR3 is CASILAGAGTDTQYF. CDR3 nucleotide sequence: TGTGCCAGTATACTAGCGGGGGCCGGCACAGATACGCAGTATTTT.

This clonotype was recorded at least ten times. The chain carries TRBV5-4 and TRBJ1-2, with TRBD1 identical over 7 bases. Germline-derived CDR1 and CDR2 are SGHNT and YYREEE (reference sequence). Trimming removed 5 bases from V and 5 bases from J; junction bases left unmatched: 6. The CDR3 runs to 13 residues. CDR3 sequence (DNA): TGTGCCAGCAGGCGACAGGGCGAATATGGCTACACCTTC. It codes for CASRRQGEYGYTF.

This clonotype came up a few times. The chain is built from TRBV7-2 and TRBJ1-2; D perhaps matches TRBD1 (5 bases). The CDR3 contains 13 residues. CDR1 and CDR2 from the germline V gene are SGHTA and FQGNSA. V shed 5 bases and J shed 8 bases, with 15 bases lying between them. The CDR3 protein is CASSPTGRRGYTF. Here the CDR3 DNA reads TGTGCCAGCAGCCCCACAGGCCGCAGGGGCTACACCTTC.

This clonotype occurred a few times. The rearrangement links TRBV7-3 to TRBJ2-3; 11 bases are shared with TRBD2. Germline CDR1 and CDR2: SGHTA and FQGTGA. V lost 4 bases, J lost 6 bases, and 9 bases stayed unmatched. The CDR3 has 16 residues. CDR3: CASSSKLAGGWDTQYF. The CDR3 coding sequence is TGTGCCAGCAGCTCCAAGCTAGCGGGAGGTTGGGATACGCAGTATTTT.